This T cell receptor (beta chain) comes out of a study of regulatory T cells in long-lasting Graves disease. Points from the study as a whole: Newly diagnosed patients shared around 910 public clonotypes; persistent patients shared some 2,700.

The germline CDR1 and CDR2 sequences are MNHEY and SVGEGT. V was cut by 10 bases and J by 5 bases, with 16 bases left in between. The CDR3 has 13 residues. This clonotype was counted a few times. Antigen unknown. Arm-PCR of CDR3 regions and iRepertoire HTBI primers were used to build TCR beta libraries. Per the original methods: Identified across the samples were 60 to 70 TRBV segments and over 11 TRBJ segments. TCRdb reanalysed the multiplex PCR reads using MiXCR and keeps one entry per CDR3 protein. These V and J calls rely on TCRdb rather than the paper's analysis. The table records around 400,000 distinct CDR3 sequences, roughly 20% of them present only once. Specified time point: persistent/refractory GD, antithyroid drugs over 5 years with positive TRAb. Making the TCR library involved RNA that had been extracted from PBMCs. Each of the patients was recruited from an endocrinology department situated in Xi'an, China.

This receptor was taken from a woman in her 40s with Graves disease. V gene TRBV6-2 or TRBV6-3 combines with J gene TRBJ2-3; D ambiguous. The sample in question was peripheral blood mononuclear cells (PBMCs), obtained when the disease was refractory, from a patient treated with antithyroid drugs. CDR3 in amino acids: CATAELGIDTQYF. The CDR3 region has the DNA TGTGCCACGGCCGAACTGGGGATAGATACGCAGTATTTT.